These T cell receptor beta chains were read from a single sample in a study of breast tumors, draining lymph nodes, adjacent tissues. TCRdb re-called the multiplex PCR reads through MiXCR, storing one row per CDR3 protein. The sample holds 45,000 or so distinct CDR3 sequences, under 25% seen once. Sequencing was performed on breast tumor tissue. The receptors shown here come from a female donor with breast cancer. Some clones in this sample may be carry-over from other donors' samples. Each CDR3 is given with its conserved first and last residue. D genes are given only for firm matches. Part of the rows lack a size; the others show once, few, many or a class for expanded clones.

V gene: TRBV2; clone size: many; D gene: -; J gene: TRBJ2-1; CDR3 DNA: TGTGCCAGCACTATAGACTCGGCCCCGACCAATGAGCAGTTCTTC; CDR3 protein: CASTIDSAPTNEQFF
V gene: TRBV6-1; clone size: many; D gene: TRBD1; J gene: TRBJ1-2; CDR3 DNA: TGTGCCAGCAGAGCTTCGGGACAGGGGACCTATGGCTACACCTTC; CDR3 protein: CASRASGQGTYGYTF
V gene: TRBV2; clone size: -; D gene: TRBD1; J gene: TRBJ2-7; CDR3 DNA: TGTGCCAGCAGTGGACAGGGTTTTTACGAGCAGTACTTC; CDR3 protein: CASSGQGFYEQYF
V gene: TRBV6-1; clone size: many; D gene: -; J gene: TRBJ1-6; CDR3 DNA: TGTGCCAGCAGTGAAGGTGCAGCGGTTAATTCACCCCTCCACTTT; CDR3 protein: CASSEGAAVNSPLHF
V gene: TRBV12-3/TRBV12-4; clone size: many; D gene: -; J gene: TRBJ1-3; CDR3 DNA: TGTGCCAGCAGTTTATCGGTCGGCGGAAACACCATATATTTT; CDR3 protein: CASSLSVGGNTIYF
V gene: TRBV20-1; clone size: many; D gene: -; J gene: TRBJ2-1; CDR3 DNA: TGCAGTGCCCCCCTTAGCGGTCACCAAAGATACAATGAGCAGTTCTTC; CDR3 protein: CSAPLSGHQRYNEQFF
V gene: TRBV19; clone size: many; D gene: -; J gene: TRBJ2-7; CDR3 DNA: TGTGCCAGAAATGGCGCGCAGGGCTTTTACGTCATGATCTCCTACGAGCAGTACTTC; CDR3 protein: CARNGAQGFYVMISYEQYF
V gene: TRBV12-3/TRBV12-4; clone size: many; D gene: -; J gene: TRBJ2-7; CDR3 DNA: TGTGCCAGCAGTATAACCTACGAGCAGTACTTC; CDR3 protein: CASSITYEQYF
V gene: TRBV18; clone size: many; D gene: TRBD1; J gene: TRBJ2-1; CDR3 DNA: TGTGCCAGCTCACGTGTAATTGACAGGGGCCGCAATGAGCAGTTCTTC; CDR3 protein: CASSRVIDRGRNEQFF
V gene: TRBV5-1; clone size: many; D gene: -; J gene: TRBJ2-7; CDR3 DNA: TGCGCCAGCAGCTTGTCGTCAGGGGATTACGAGCAGTACTTC; CDR3 protein: CASSLSSGDYEQYF
V gene: TRBV5-6; clone size: many; D gene: TRBD1; J gene: TRBJ1-4; CDR3 DNA: TGTGCCAGCAGCGGGAAGACAGGGGGCATGGCTAATGAAAAACTGTTTTTT; CDR3 protein: CASSGKTGGMANEKLFF
V gene: TRBV7-9; clone size: -; D gene: -; J gene: TRBJ2-4; CDR3 DNA: TGTGCCAGCAGCTACTCAGGGTTCGGCATTCAGTACTTC; CDR3 protein: CASSYSGFGIQYF
V gene: TRBV18; clone size: many; D gene: -; J gene: TRBJ1-3; CDR3 DNA: TGTGCCAGCTCTCAAGACAGTTCTGGAAACACCATATATTTT; CDR3 protein: CASSQDSSGNTIYF
V gene: TRBV20-1; clone size: many; D gene: -; J gene: TRBJ2-7; CDR3 DNA: TGCAGTGCTAGGAGGCCCAGGTCATGGGAGCAGTACTTC; CDR3 protein: CSARRPRSWEQYF
V gene: TRBV12-3/TRBV12-4; clone size: -; D gene: TRBD1; J gene: TRBJ2-1; CDR3 DNA: TGTGCCAGCAGTCCCAGGACAGGGGGGGTCAATGAGCAGTTCTTC; CDR3 protein: CASSPRTGGVNEQFF
V gene: TRBV12-1; clone size: -; D gene: -; J gene: TRBJ1-5; CDR3 DNA: TGTGCCAGCAGAAGGACGCGAGACAATCAGCCCCAGCATTTT; CDR3 protein: CASRRTRDNQPQHF
V gene: TRBV4-1; clone size: many; D gene: -; J gene: TRBJ2-3; CDR3 DNA: TGCGCCAGCAGCCAAGCACTGAGCACAGATACGCAGTATTTT; CDR3 protein: CASSQALSTDTQYF
V gene: TRBV20-1; clone size: -; D gene: -; J gene: TRBJ2-7; CDR3 DNA: TGCAGTGCCCTTAGCCCATACGAGCAGTACTTC; CDR3 protein: CSALSPYEQYF
V gene: TRBV6-4; clone size: many; D gene: -; J gene: TRBJ2-3; CDR3 DNA: TGTGCCAGCAGTGCGGGGGATAGCACAGATACGCAGTATTTT; CDR3 protein: CASSAGDSTDTQYF
V gene: TRBV4-2; clone size: many; D gene: TRBD1; J gene: TRBJ2-2; CDR3 DNA: TGTGCCAGCAGCCACGGACAGGGAAGTACCGGGGAGCTGTTTTTT; CDR3 protein: CASSHGQGSTGELFF
V gene: TRBV19; clone size: -; D gene: -; J gene: TRBJ1-2; CDR3 DNA: TGTGCCAGGATACTCCTCCGGACAGCTAACTATGGCTACACCTTC; CDR3 protein: CARILLRTANYGYTF
V gene: TRBV2; clone size: many; D gene: TRBD1; J gene: TRBJ2-7; CDR3 DNA: TGTGCCAGCAGTCCCCCGACAGGGGGAAGGTACTTC; CDR3 protein: CASSPPTGGRYF